These T cell receptor beta chains were read from a single sample in a study of CD8 T cells in ankylosing spondylitis. Via MiXCR, TCRdb re-called the 5' RACE reads, giving one row per CDR3 protein. This table has 750,000 to 850,000 distinct CDR3 sequences, roughly 12% appearing once. The source material was blood, either unsorted or a sorted T cell fraction (not recorded which). Source of these receptors: a male donor with ankylosing spondylitis. Each CDR3 is given with its conserved first and last residue. D genes are given only for firm matches. Clone size appears in some rows only: once, few, many, or a class for an expanded clone.

abundance: -
j_gene: TRBJ2-5
d_gene: -
v_gene: TRBV21-1
CDR3nt: TGTGCCAGCAGGCCTCGGACTAGCAGGGAGACCCAGTACTTC
CDR3aa: CASRPRTSRETQYF

abundance: -
j_gene: TRBJ1-5
d_gene: -
v_gene: TRBV12-3/TRBV12-4
CDR3nt: TGTGCCAGCAGCTCCCAAGGGGTAAGCAATCAGCCCCAGCATTTT
CDR3aa: CASSSQGVSNQPQHF

abundance: many
j_gene: TRBJ2-4
d_gene: -
v_gene: TRBV10-3
CDR3nt: TGTGCCATCAGTCCCCAGGGAGCCAAAAACATTCAGTACTTC
CDR3aa: CAISPQGAKNIQYF

abundance: few
j_gene: TRBJ1-6
d_gene: -
v_gene: TRBV2
CDR3nt: TGTGCCAGCAGTGATAGTCATGGTTCACCCCTCCACTTT
CDR3aa: CASSDSHGSPLHF

abundance: -
j_gene: TRBJ2-5
d_gene: -
v_gene: TRBV15
CDR3nt: TGTGCCACCAGCAGAGGGCCTAGCGAGGAGACCCAGTACTTC
CDR3aa: CATSRGPSEETQYF

abundance: many
j_gene: TRBJ2-3
d_gene: -
v_gene: TRBV3-1
CDR3nt: TGTGCCAGCAGCCAGTTGGCAGATACGCAGTATTTT
CDR3aa: CASSQLADTQYF

abundance: many
j_gene: TRBJ2-5
d_gene: -
v_gene: TRBV12-3/TRBV12-4
CDR3nt: TGTGCCAGCAGTCGCGGACGAGCCCAAGAGACCCAGTACTTC
CDR3aa: CASSRGRAQETQYF

abundance: few
j_gene: TRBJ2-2
d_gene: TRBD2
v_gene: TRBV12-3/TRBV12-4
CDR3nt: TGTGCCAGCAGGTCCCGGCGGCTAGCGGGGACCGGGGAGCTGTTTTTT
CDR3aa: CASRSRRLAGTGELFF

abundance: -
j_gene: TRBJ2-1
d_gene: TRBD1
v_gene: TRBV5-4
CDR3nt: TGTGCCAGCAGTTACCCAGGCTTCCGGGACAGTCCCCAGGCCAGCTCCTACAATGAGCAGTTCTTC
CDR3aa: CASSYPGFRDSPQASSYNEQFF

abundance: many
j_gene: TRBJ2-1
d_gene: -
v_gene: TRBV7-2
CDR3nt: TGTGCCAGCAGCTTGCTCGGGGCTTACAATGAGCAGTTCTTC
CDR3aa: CASSLLGAYNEQFF

abundance: many
j_gene: TRBJ2-2
d_gene: TRBD1
v_gene: TRBV29-1
CDR3nt: TGCAGCGTTGCCACGGACAGGATGGAAGCCGGGGAGCTGTTTTTT
CDR3aa: CSVATDRMEAGELFF

abundance: many
j_gene: TRBJ1-2
d_gene: -
v_gene: TRBV6-4
CDR3nt: TGTGCCAGCAGTGTAAGGTTCCCAGCGAACTATGGCTACACCTTC
CDR3aa: CASSVRFPANYGYTF

abundance: many
j_gene: TRBJ2-5
d_gene: -
v_gene: TRBV7-2
CDR3nt: TGTGCCAGCAGCTTAGCCGGGTCAGAGACCCAGTACTTC
CDR3aa: CASSLAGSETQYF

abundance: few
j_gene: TRBJ1-1
d_gene: -
v_gene: TRBV4-3
CDR3nt: TGCGCCAGCAGCCAGCGGCACAGGACCTTGAACACTGAAGCTTTCTTT
CDR3aa: CASSQRHRTLNTEAFF

abundance: many
j_gene: TRBJ2-3
d_gene: -
v_gene: TRBV5-1
CDR3nt: TGCGCCAGCAGCTTCGGGACCTGGGGGGATACGCAGTATTTT
CDR3aa: CASSFGTWGDTQYF

abundance: many
j_gene: TRBJ1-2
d_gene: -
v_gene: TRBV9
CDR3nt: TGTGCCAGCAGCCCCCGGACGGAGAACTATGGCTACACCTTC
CDR3aa: CASSPRTENYGYTF

abundance: few
j_gene: TRBJ2-4
d_gene: TRBD2
v_gene: TRBV28
CDR3nt: TGTGCCAGCAGTCCCTTGGGGGGGAGGATGAACATTCAGTACTTC
CDR3aa: CASSPLGGRMNIQYF

abundance: -
j_gene: TRBJ1-1
d_gene: -
v_gene: TRBV7-9
CDR3nt: TGTGCCAGCAGCCCGGACCCTTGGACCTCGTTGAACACTGAAGCTTTCTTT
CDR3aa: CASSPDPWTSLNTEAFF

abundance: few
j_gene: TRBJ2-3
d_gene: TRBD2
v_gene: TRBV4-3
CDR3nt: TGCGCCAGCAGCCAAGATCCCCTAGCGGGAGGAGATACGCAGTATTTT
CDR3aa: CASSQDPLAGGDTQYF

abundance: -
j_gene: TRBJ2-6
d_gene: TRBD1
v_gene: TRBV5-5
CDR3nt: TGTGCCAGCAGGGAAGGGGGCCTGGCGGCCTCTGGGGCCAACGTCCTGACTTTC
CDR3aa: CASREGGLAASGANVLTF

abundance: many
j_gene: TRBJ1-4
d_gene: -
v_gene: TRBV7-2
CDR3nt: TGTGCCAGCAGCTTTGGGGGTGTGGGTGAAAAACTGTTTTTT
CDR3aa: CASSFGGVGEKLFF

abundance: -
j_gene: TRBJ2-3
d_gene: -
v_gene: TRBV12-3/TRBV12-4
CDR3nt: TGTGCCAGCGACTCCAGGGGAACAGATACGCAGTATTTT
CDR3aa: CASDSRGTDTQYF

abundance: few
j_gene: TRBJ2-7
d_gene: TRBD2
v_gene: TRBV19
CDR3nt: TGTGCCAGTAGTCCACAAGTCCCAATCGGGGGGAGCTCCTACGAGCAGTACTTC
CDR3aa: CASSPQVPIGGSSYEQYF

abundance: few
j_gene: TRBJ2-1
d_gene: -
v_gene: TRBV4-3
CDR3nt: TGCGCCAGCAGCCAAGGACGCGGGAATGAGCAGTTCTTC
CDR3aa: CASSQGRGNEQFF

abundance: -
j_gene: TRBJ2-7
d_gene: TRBD1
v_gene: TRBV24-1
CDR3nt: TGTGCCACCAGTGACCCCCGGGACAGGGCCTCCTACGAGCAGTACTTC
CDR3aa: CATSDPRDRASYEQYF

abundance: -
j_gene: TRBJ2-3
d_gene: TRBD1
v_gene: TRBV20-1
CDR3nt: TGCAGTGCTAGAGGGGACAGGGGCACAGATACGCAGTATTTT
CDR3aa: CSARGDRGTDTQYF

abundance: few
j_gene: TRBJ2-7
d_gene: TRBD2
v_gene: TRBV20-1
CDR3nt: TGCAGTGCTATTCCGGGACTAGCGGGAACCGAGCAGTACTTC
CDR3aa: CSAIPGLAGTEQYF

abundance: many
j_gene: TRBJ2-4
d_gene: -
v_gene: TRBV12-3/TRBV12-4
CDR3nt: TGTGCCAGCAAACCTTCCCGCAGGGAAGAAAACATTCAGTACTTC
CDR3aa: CASKPSRREENIQYF

abundance: few
j_gene: TRBJ1-2
d_gene: -
v_gene: TRBV7-2
CDR3nt: TGTGCCAGCAGCTTAAGGTTCAGGGGCCGCGAAAACTATGGCTACACCTTC
CDR3aa: CASSLRFRGRENYGYTF

abundance: few
j_gene: TRBJ2-3
d_gene: -
v_gene: TRBV18
CDR3nt: TGTGCCAGCTCACCGGTGGTAACGGGGTCAGATACGCAGTATTTT
CDR3aa: CASSPVVTGSDTQYF

abundance: -
j_gene: TRBJ2-3
d_gene: -
v_gene: TRBV6-2/TRBV6-3
CDR3nt: TGTGCCAGCAGTTTGCCCGACTCCACAGATACGCAGTATTTT
CDR3aa: CASSLPDSTDTQYF

abundance: few
j_gene: TRBJ1-1
d_gene: -
v_gene: TRBV4-3
CDR3nt: TGCGCCAGCAGCCAAGATCTACTGCGAAGGGTTAAGAGTGAAGCTTTCTTT
CDR3aa: CASSQDLLRRVKSEAFF

abundance: -
j_gene: TRBJ2-5
d_gene: TRBD1
v_gene: TRBV6-1
CDR3nt: TGTGCCAGCAGTCGGACAGGGGACTCCCAAGAGACCCAGTACTTC
CDR3aa: CASSRTGDSQETQYF

abundance: -
j_gene: TRBJ1-2
d_gene: -
v_gene: TRBV12-3/TRBV12-4
CDR3nt: TGTGCCAGCAGTTCCTTCGGACAGCTTGGCTATGGCTACACCTTC
CDR3aa: CASSSFGQLGYGYTF

abundance: -
j_gene: TRBJ1-2
d_gene: -
v_gene: TRBV6-1
CDR3nt: TGTGCCAGCAGTGAATTGGGGTCGGGCTATGGCTACACCTTC
CDR3aa: CASSELGSGYGYTF

abundance: -
j_gene: TRBJ1-2
d_gene: TRBD1
v_gene: TRBV5-1
CDR3nt: TGCGCCAGCAGCTCCGGACAGGGGTCGGATGGCTACACCTTC
CDR3aa: CASSSGQGSDGYTF

abundance: -
j_gene: TRBJ1-6
d_gene: -
v_gene: TRBV11-2
CDR3nt: TGTGCCAGCAGCTCGATGAGGCTCGGGATTTCACCCCTCCACTTT
CDR3aa: CASSSMRLGISPLHF

abundance: -
j_gene: TRBJ1-2
d_gene: TRBD1
v_gene: TRBV7-2
CDR3nt: TGTGCCAGCAGCGGACAGGGGCGAAATGGCTACACCTTC
CDR3aa: CASSGQGRNGYTF

abundance: -
j_gene: TRBJ2-1
d_gene: -
v_gene: TRBV7-6
CDR3nt: TGTGCCAGCAGCTTGAGAGCACAGCCCCTTTCCTACAATGAGCAGTTCTTC
CDR3aa: CASSLRAQPLSYNEQFF

abundance: few
j_gene: TRBJ2-5
d_gene: -
v_gene: TRBV7-2
CDR3nt: TGTGCCAGCAGCCCTAACAGGGGAGCGGGATTAGGAGAGACCCAGTACTTC
CDR3aa: CASSPNRGAGLGETQYF

abundance: few
j_gene: TRBJ1-4
d_gene: -
v_gene: TRBV4-3
CDR3nt: TGCGCCAGCAGCCAAGGGTTAGGACTCTCTCGTGAAAAACTGTTTTTT
CDR3aa: CASSQGLGLSREKLFF

abundance: -
j_gene: TRBJ2-5
d_gene: -
v_gene: TRBV5-1
CDR3nt: TGCGCCAGCAGCTTGTTGACGAGGGCCTCGGCCGGAACCCAGTACTTC
CDR3aa: CASSLLTRASAGTQYF

abundance: -
j_gene: TRBJ2-7
d_gene: -
v_gene: TRBV11-2
CDR3nt: TGTGCCAGCAGCTTAGTGGGCCAGGATCCCTACGAGCAGTACTTC
CDR3aa: CASSLVGQDPYEQYF

abundance: many
j_gene: TRBJ2-3
d_gene: -
v_gene: TRBV29-1
CDR3nt: TGCAGCGTTGCACCGTCAGATACGCAGTATTTT
CDR3aa: CSVAPSDTQYF

abundance: many
j_gene: TRBJ2-1
d_gene: -
v_gene: TRBV20-1
CDR3nt: TGCAGTGCTCCCCGACAGAGCTCCTACAATGAGCAGTTCTTC
CDR3aa: CSAPRQSSYNEQFF

abundance: many
j_gene: TRBJ2-7
d_gene: -
v_gene: TRBV20-1
CDR3nt: TGCAGTGCTAGAGATACGGCCTACGAGCAGTACTTC
CDR3aa: CSARDTAYEQYF

abundance: few
j_gene: TRBJ2-7
d_gene: TRBD2
v_gene: TRBV20-1
CDR3nt: TGCAGTGCTAGACTAGCGGCGAGGCCCACCTACGAGCAGTACTTC
CDR3aa: CSARLAARPTYEQYF

abundance: few
j_gene: TRBJ2-7
d_gene: -
v_gene: TRBV6-1
CDR3nt: TGTGCCAGCACCCCCTGGGGGACCTCCTACGAGCAGTACTTC
CDR3aa: CASTPWGTSYEQYF

abundance: -
j_gene: TRBJ2-1
d_gene: TRBD2
v_gene: TRBV28
CDR3nt: TGTGCCAGCAGTTCCCTGGGACTAGCGGCCTACAATGAGCAGTTCTTC
CDR3aa: CASSSLGLAAYNEQFF

abundance: few
j_gene: TRBJ1-1
d_gene: -
v_gene: TRBV7-8
CDR3nt: TGTGCCAGCACTTTTTCGGGGGGCACTGAAGCTTTCTTT
CDR3aa: CASTFSGGTEAFF

abundance: few
j_gene: TRBJ1-5
d_gene: TRBD1
v_gene: TRBV28
CDR3nt: TGTGCCACTTACCGGACAGGCTCAAGCAATCAGCCCCAGCATTTT
CDR3aa: CATYRTGSSNQPQHF

abundance: few
j_gene: TRBJ2-7
d_gene: TRBD2
v_gene: TRBV6-2/TRBV6-3
CDR3nt: TGTGCCAGCAGTACACTAGCGGGAGCTCTGTACGAGCAGTACTTC
CDR3aa: CASSTLAGALYEQYF